The 13 T cell receptor beta chains given below trace back to one sample, sequenced in a study of neoadjuvant nivolumab and ipilimumab in lung cancer. TCRdb keeps only in-frame clones here, not all; method: immunoSEQ multiplex PCR. The profile covers approximately 35,000 clones, with 92% appearing a single time and around 2% taken by the ten largest. Sample: peripheral blood, taken after neoadjuvant nivolumab, alone or with ipilimumab, at or shortly before surgery. Source of these receptors: an adult with non-small cell lung cancer.

The V gene is TRBV5-4, the J gene TRBJ2-1; D not certain. The CDR3 contains 13 residues. The V and J ends lost 4 bases and 7 bases respectively, with 12 bases between them. Germline V gene lookup returns CDR1 SGHNT and CDR2 YYREEE (reference sequence). CDR3 coding DNA: TGTGCCAGCAGCCCCGTCGGGCTAAATGAGCAGTTCTTC. Translated, it gives CASSPVGLNEQFF.

The V gene is TRBV28, the J gene TRBJ2-3; TRBD2 aligns across 9 bases. The germline gives CDR1 MDHEN, CDR2 SYDVKM. Trimming cost V 10 bases and J 4 bases; bases outside gene matches: 9. The CDR3 consists of 14 residues. CDR3 protein: CATLGTSYADTQYF. The CDR3 bases are TGTGCCACCTTAGGGACTAGCTACGCAGATACGCAGTATTTT.

This rearrangement joins TRBV6-1 to TRBJ1-2; no definite D call. V was clipped by 2 bases and J by 5 bases, with 3 bases between them. The germline V gene encodes CDR1 MNHNS and CDR2 SASEGT. The CDR3 has 11 residues. CDR3 region: CASSEFYGYTF. The CDR3 coding sequence is TGTGCCAGCAGTGAATTTTATGGCTACACCTTC.

This chain joins TRBV7-9 and TRBJ2-1; D gene unclear. Germline V gene sequence: CDR1 SEHNR, CDR2 FQNEAQ (reference sequence). The V end lost 5 bases, the J end lost 7 bases, and 9 bases lay between the germline ends. CDR3 size: 12 residues. The CDR3 nucleotides are TGTGCCAGCAGCAGTAGAACTAATGAGCAGTTCTTC. Translated: CASSSRTNEQFF.

The rearrangement uses TRBV25-1 and TRBJ2-1; TRBD1 or TRBD2 may be the D gene (7 bases each). The V end lost 1 base, the J end lost 4 bases, and 14 bases lay between the germline ends. The germline V gene has CDR1 MGHDK and CDR2 SYGVNS. The CDR3 runs to 16 residues. CDR3 protein: CASSESGGVPYNEQFF. The CDR3 DNA reads as TGTGCCAGCAGTGAATCAGGGGGGGTCCCTTACAATGAGCAGTTCTTC.

The chain uses TRBV2 and TRBJ2-5; 7 nucleotides line up with TRBD1. The CDR3 sequence is 12 residues long. V dropped 7 bases and J dropped 5; count of bases not matched to a gene: 4. Per germline, CDR1 SNHLY and CDR2 FYNNEI. For the CDR3, the DNA is TGTGCCAGCAAGGGGGCGGAGGAGACCCAGTACTTC. This codes for CASKGAEETQYF.

The chain links TRBV5-4 to TRBJ2-7; D unresolved. Germline assignment: CDR1 SGHNT and CDR2 YYREEE (reference sequence). The CDR3 extends over 13 amino acids. The V and J ends lost 4 bases and 4 bases respectively, with 12 bases between them. The CDR3 loop is CASSTKSSYEQYF. The CDR3 DNA reads TGTGCCAGCAGCACCAAAAGCAGTTACGAGCAGTACTTC. Full variable domain (outside the CDR3, taken from reference TRBV5-4 and TRBJ2-7): ETGVTQSPTHLIKTRGQQVTLRCSSQSGHNTVSWYQQALGQGPQFIFQYYREEENGRGNFPPRFSGLQFPNYSSELNVNALELDDSALYLCASSTKSSYEQYFGPGTRLTVT.

This chain's CDR3 is CASSKGSSGSSKNIQYF. The CDR3 DNA reads as TGTGCCAGTAGTAAGGGGTCTAGCGGGAGCTCGAAAAACATTCAGTACTTC. This chain connects TRBV19 to TRBJ2-4; the match to TRBD2 covers 10 bases. The CDR3 is 17 amino acids. Per the germline V gene, CDR1 is LNHDA and CDR2 is SQIVND (reference sequence). The V segment lost 4 bases and the J segment 4 bases; nucleotides outside the gene matches: 10. The whole variable domain, filled in from reference TRBV19 and TRBJ2-4, reads DGGITQSPKYLFRKEGQNVTLSCEQNLNHDAMYWYRQDPGQGLRLIYYSQIVNDFQKGDIAEGYSVSREKKESFPLTVTSAQKNPTAFYLCASSKGSSGSSKNIQYFGAGTRLSVL.

In its sample, this clone was seen once. This chain connects TRBV4-2 to TRBJ2-5; TRBD2 matches at 14 bases. Germline CDR1 LGHNA, CDR2 YNFKEQ. V dropped 4 bases and J dropped 1; count of bases not matched to a gene: 5. The CDR3 has 17 amino acids. CDR3 DNA sequence: TGTGCCAGCAGCCCGGGACTAGCGGGAGTGGGCCAAGAGACCCAGTACTTC. Its translation is CASSPGLAGVGQETQYF.

The rearrangement joins TRBV6-6 to TRBJ2-1; 11 bases fit TRBD2. The germline CDR1 and CDR2 sequences are MNHNY and SVGAGI (reference sequence). The length of the CDR3 is 16 residues. Trimming took 0 bases from V and 2 from J; bases not matched to a gene: 0. As DNA, the CDR3 is TGTGCCAGCAGTTACTCTAGCGGGAGGGCCTACAATGAGCAGTTCTTC. It yields the protein CASSYSSGRAYNEQFF.

The V gene is TRBV5-1, the J gene TRBJ2-5, with unresolved D. Germline loops: CDR1 SGHRS, CDR2 YFSETQ. This CDR3 spans 13 amino acids. V dropped 0 bases and J dropped 2 bases, with 5 bases sitting between them. For the CDR3, the DNA is TGCGCCAGCAGCTTGGGCAGTCAAGAGACCCAGTACTTC. Protein: CASSLGSQETQYF.

The chain joins TRBV6-6 to TRBJ1-1; the D is unclear. The CDR3 contains 14 residues. Germline loops: CDR1 MNHNY, CDR2 SVGAGI (reference sequence). Trimming stripped 4 bases from V and 1 base from J, with 10 bases between. The CDR3 coding sequence is TGTGCCAGCAGTTCGGGCAGCCAGAACACTGAAGCTTTCTTT. Residues: CASSSGSQNTEAFF.

The sample holds a few counts of this clone. This chain joins TRBV5-5 and TRBJ1-1; tentatively, D is TRBD1 (5 bases). This CDR3 is 18 amino acids long. The germline V gene has CDR1 SGHKS and CDR2 YYEKEE (reference sequence). Trimming took 4 bases from V and 0 from J, leaving 22 bases between them. The CDR3 coding sequence is TGTGCCAGCAGCGCCGCCGAGGGGCCACCCCTTATGAACACTGAAGCTTTCTTT. This codes for CASSAAEGPPLMNTEAFF. Full variable domain (outside the CDR3, taken from reference TRBV5-5 and TRBJ1-1): DAGVTQSPTHLIKTRGQQVTLRCSPISGHKSVSWYQQVLGQGPQFIFQYYEKEERGRGNFPDRFSARQFPNYSSELNVNALLLGDSALYLCASSAAEGPPLMNTEAFFGQGTRLTVV.